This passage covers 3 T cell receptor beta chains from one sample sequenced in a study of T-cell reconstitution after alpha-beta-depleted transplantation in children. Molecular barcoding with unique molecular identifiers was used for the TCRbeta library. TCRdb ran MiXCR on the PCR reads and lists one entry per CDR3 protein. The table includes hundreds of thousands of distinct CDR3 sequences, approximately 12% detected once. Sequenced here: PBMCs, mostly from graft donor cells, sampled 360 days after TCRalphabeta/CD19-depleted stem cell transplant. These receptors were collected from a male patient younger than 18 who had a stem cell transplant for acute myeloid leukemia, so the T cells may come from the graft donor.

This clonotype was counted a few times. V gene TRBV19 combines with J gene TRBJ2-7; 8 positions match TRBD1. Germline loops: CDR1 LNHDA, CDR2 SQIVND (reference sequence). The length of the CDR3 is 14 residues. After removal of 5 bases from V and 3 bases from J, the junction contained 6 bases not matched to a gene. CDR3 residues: CASSRTGKGYEQYF. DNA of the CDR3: TGTGCCAGTAGTCGGACAGGGAAGGGCTACGAGCAGTACTTC.

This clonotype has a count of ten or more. The CDR3 protein is CASSLGGGRELTRYEQYF. As DNA, the CDR3 is TGTGCCAGCAGCTTAGGCGGGGGGCGGGAGCTAACTAGATACGAGCAGTACTTC. The V and J genes are TRBV7-2 and TRBJ2-7; the match to TRBD2 covers 8 bases. In germline, CDR1 is SGHTA, CDR2 FQGNSA. The CDR3 is 18 amino acids. The ends lost 1 base at V and 4 bases at J; junction bases unmatched: 15.

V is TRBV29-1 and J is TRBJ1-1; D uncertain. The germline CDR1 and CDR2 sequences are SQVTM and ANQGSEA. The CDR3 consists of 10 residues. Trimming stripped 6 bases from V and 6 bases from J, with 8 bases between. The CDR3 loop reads CSVLSPEAFF. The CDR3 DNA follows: TGCAGCGTCCTGAGTCCTGAAGCTTTCTTT.